The present TCR beta chain was sequenced within a study of vaccination effects on CD4 cells after COVID-19. Assay: immunoSEQ multiplex PCR; the TCRdb copy retains only in-frame clones and omits some. The profile covers under 55,000 clones, with roughly 70% appearing a single time and about 7% taken by the ten largest. CD4+ T cell isolation took place after more than eight days of culture. Each person got two doses of an mRNA SARS-CoV-2 vaccine, BNT162b2 or mRNA-1273. It was on days 3 and 7 that half the medium was replaced with IL-2 medium. To note about this clone: Antigen: not known.

Sequenced material: CD4+ T cells from PBMCs cultured without peptide, taken after COVID-19 vaccination. This TCR derives from a human donor who received a COVID-19 vaccine.

As DNA, the CDR3 is TGTGCCAGCAGACGAACTAGCGAGGGCCAGACAACCCAGTACTTC. Protein product: CASRRTSEGQTTQYF. J is TRBJ2-5 and V is TRBV7-9; 7 positions match TRBD2. V was pared by 6 bases and J by 8 bases, with 15 bases of the junction left unmatched. CDR1 is SEHNR, CDR2 FQNEAQ, per germline (reference sequence). The CDR3 runs 15 residues.